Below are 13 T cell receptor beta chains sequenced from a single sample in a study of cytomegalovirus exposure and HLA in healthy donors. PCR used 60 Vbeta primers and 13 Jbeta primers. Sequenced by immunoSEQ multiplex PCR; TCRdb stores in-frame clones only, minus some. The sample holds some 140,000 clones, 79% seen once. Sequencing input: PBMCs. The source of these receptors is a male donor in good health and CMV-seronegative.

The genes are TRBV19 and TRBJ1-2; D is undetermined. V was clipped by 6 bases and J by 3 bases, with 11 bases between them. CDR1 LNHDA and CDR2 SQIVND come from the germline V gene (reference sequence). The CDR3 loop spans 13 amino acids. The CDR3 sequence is CASRSSQDYGYTF. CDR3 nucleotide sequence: TGTGCCAGTAGGTCTTCCCAGGACTATGGCTACACCTTC.

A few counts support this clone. CDR3 protein: CASSPSGTSTDTQYF. The CDR3 DNA reads TGTGCCAGCTCACCGAGCGGTACTAGCACAGATACGCAGTATTTT. This sequence joins TRBV18 and TRBJ2-3; possibly TRBD2 for D (5 bases). Trimming pared 3 bases from V and 0 bases from J, leaving 10 bases between. The CDR3 runs to 15 residues. Germline CDR1 KGHSH, CDR2 LQKENI.

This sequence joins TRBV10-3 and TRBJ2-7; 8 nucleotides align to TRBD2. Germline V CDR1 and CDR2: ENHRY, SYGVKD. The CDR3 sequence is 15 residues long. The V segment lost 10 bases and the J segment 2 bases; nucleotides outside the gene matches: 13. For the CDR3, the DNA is TGTGCCACCTTCCCCGGGACGGGGGGGCCCTACGAGCAGTACTTC. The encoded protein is CATFPGTGGPYEQYF.

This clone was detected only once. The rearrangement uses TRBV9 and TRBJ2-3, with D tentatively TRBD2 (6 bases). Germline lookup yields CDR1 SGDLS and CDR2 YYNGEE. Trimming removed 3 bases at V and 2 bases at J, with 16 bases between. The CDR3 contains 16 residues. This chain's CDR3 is CASSALGRGFTDTQYF. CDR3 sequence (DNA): TGTGCCAGCAGCGCCCTGGGGCGGGGATTCACAGATACGCAGTATTTT.

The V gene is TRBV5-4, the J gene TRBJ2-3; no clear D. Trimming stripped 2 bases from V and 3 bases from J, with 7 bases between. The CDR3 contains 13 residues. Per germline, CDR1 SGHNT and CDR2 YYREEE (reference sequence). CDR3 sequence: CASSLISTDTQYF. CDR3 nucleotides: TGTGCCAGCAGCTTAATTAGTACAGATACGCAGTATTTT. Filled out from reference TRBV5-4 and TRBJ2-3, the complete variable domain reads ETGVTQSPTHLIKTRGQQVTLRCSSQSGHNTVSWYQQALGQGPQFIFQYYREEENGRGNFPPRFSGLQFPNYSSELNVNALELDDSALYLCASSLISTDTQYFGPGTRLTVL.

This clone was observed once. The CDR3 here is CASTTPGQGTDTQYF. CDR3 nucleotides: TGTGCCAGCACCACCCCGGGACAGGGGACAGATACGCAGTATTTT. The V and J genes are TRBV4-2 and TRBJ2-3, with 10 bases lining up with TRBD1. Trimming cost V 7 bases and J 3 bases; bases outside gene matches: 7. The CDR3 is 15 residues long. The germline CDR1 and CDR2 sequences are LGHNA and YNFKEQ.

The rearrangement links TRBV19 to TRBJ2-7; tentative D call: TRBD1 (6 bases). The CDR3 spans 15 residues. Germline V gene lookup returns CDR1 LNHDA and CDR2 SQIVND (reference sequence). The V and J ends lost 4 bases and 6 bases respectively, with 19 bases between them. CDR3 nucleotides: TGTGCCAGTAGTACAAATGGGGGCAGGGTTATCGAGCAGTACTTC. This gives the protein CASSTNGGRVIEQYF.

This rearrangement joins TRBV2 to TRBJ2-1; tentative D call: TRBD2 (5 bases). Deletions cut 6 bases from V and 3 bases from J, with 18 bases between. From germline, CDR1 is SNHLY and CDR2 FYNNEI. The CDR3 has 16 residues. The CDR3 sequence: CASSDPAGLYYNEQFF. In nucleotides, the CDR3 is TGTGCCAGCAGCGACCCAGCCGGACTGTACTACAATGAGCAGTTCTTC.

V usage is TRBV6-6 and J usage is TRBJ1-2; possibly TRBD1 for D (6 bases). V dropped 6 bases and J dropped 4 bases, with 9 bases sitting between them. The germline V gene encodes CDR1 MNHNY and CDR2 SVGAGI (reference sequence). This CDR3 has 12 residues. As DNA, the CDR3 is TGTGCCAGCAGCCAGACAGGCTATGGCTACACCTTC. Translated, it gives CASSQTGYGYTF.

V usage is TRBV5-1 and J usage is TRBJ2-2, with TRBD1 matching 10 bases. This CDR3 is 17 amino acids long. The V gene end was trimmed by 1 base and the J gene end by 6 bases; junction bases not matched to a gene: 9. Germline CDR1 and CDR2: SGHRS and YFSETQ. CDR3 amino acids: CASSLTRTGGRAGELFF. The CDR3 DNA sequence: TGCGCCAGCAGCTTGACCAGGACAGGGGGACGAGCCGGGGAGCTGTTTTTT.

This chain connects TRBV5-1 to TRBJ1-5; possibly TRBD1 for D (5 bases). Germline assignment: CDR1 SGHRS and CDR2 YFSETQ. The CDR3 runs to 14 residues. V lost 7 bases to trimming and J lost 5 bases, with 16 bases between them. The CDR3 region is CASGIGAQDQPQHF. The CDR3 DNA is TGCGCCAGCGGCATAGGGGCACAGGATCAGCCCCAGCATTTT.

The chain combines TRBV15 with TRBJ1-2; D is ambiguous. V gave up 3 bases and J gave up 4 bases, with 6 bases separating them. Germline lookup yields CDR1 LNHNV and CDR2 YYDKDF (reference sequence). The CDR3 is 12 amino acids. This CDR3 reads CATSREGYGYTF. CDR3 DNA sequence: TGTGCCACCAGCAGGGAGGGCTATGGCTACACCTTC.

As DNA, the CDR3 is TGTGCCAGCAGCTTAATGGGGGGGCCTAATGAAAAACTGTTTTTT. This sequence encodes CASSLMGGPNEKLFF. V is TRBV11-2 and J is TRBJ1-4; possibly TRBD1 for D (6 bases). The CDR3 loop spans 15 amino acids. The V gene lost 2 bases and the J gene lost 3 bases, with 10 bases spanning the gap. Germline CDR1 is SGHAT and CDR2 is FQNNGV.